The source of this T cell receptor (beta chain) is a study of shared clonotypes between healthy human individuals. Turning to the study itself: Each donor's CD4 naive and CD4 memory cells filled three plates apiece, CD8 naive two, and CD8 memory one. General study findings and limits: On the whole, naive subsets had larger estimated richness than memory subsets had.

A word on this clone: Its antigen remains unidentified.

It was into CD45RA+ naive and CD45RA-negative memory subsets that the CD4+ cells were split. Execution of the assay was at deep level. The protocol was immunoSEQ multiplex PCR, while the TCRdb copy is restricted to in-frame clones and leaves out a portion. The sample gives 2.3 million or so clones, approximately 93% of which show up once; about 0.41% is in the top ten. Sequenced sample: naive CD4+ T cells from PBMCs. Subset of the sample: CD45RA+ positively selected. The receptor's source is a man in his late teens or twenties in good health. Some clones in this sample may be carry-over from other donors' samples.

The DNA of the CDR3 is TGTGCCAGCAGCGGTCCAGGGGGTGGGGATGGCGAGCAGTACTTC. It translates to CASSGPGGGDGEQYF. The chain joins TRBV2 to TRBJ2-7; 7 bases agree with TRBD1. Per germline, CDR1 SNHLY and CDR2 FYNNEI. This CDR3 comprises 15 residues. The junction had 14 bases not matched to a gene; V was cut back by 6 bases and J by 6 bases. The variable domain in full, completed from reference TRBV2 and TRBJ2-7, reads EPEVTQTPSHQVTQMGQEVILRCVPISNHLYFYWYRQILGQKVEFLVSFYNNEISEKSEIFDDQFSVERPDGSNFTLKIRSTKLEDSAMYFCASSGPGGGDGEQYFGPGTRLTVT.